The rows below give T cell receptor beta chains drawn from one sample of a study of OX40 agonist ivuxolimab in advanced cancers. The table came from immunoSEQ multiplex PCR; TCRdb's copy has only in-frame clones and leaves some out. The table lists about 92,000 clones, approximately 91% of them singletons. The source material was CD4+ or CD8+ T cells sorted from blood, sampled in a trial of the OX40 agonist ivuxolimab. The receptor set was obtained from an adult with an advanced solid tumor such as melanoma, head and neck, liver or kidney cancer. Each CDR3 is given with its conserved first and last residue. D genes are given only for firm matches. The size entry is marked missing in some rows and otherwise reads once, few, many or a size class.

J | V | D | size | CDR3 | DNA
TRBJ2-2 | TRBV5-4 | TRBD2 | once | CASSFGQASGSVGELFF | TGTGCCAGCAGTTTTGGTCAGGCTAGCGGGAGTGTCGGGGAGCTGTTTTTT
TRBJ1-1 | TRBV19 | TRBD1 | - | CASSIRQGVLNTEAFF | TGTGCCAGTAGTATAAGGCAGGGGGTGCTGAACACTGAAGCTTTCTTT
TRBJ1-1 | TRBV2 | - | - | CASSELRYEAFF | TGTGCCAGCAGTGAATTACGGTATGAAGCTTTCTTT
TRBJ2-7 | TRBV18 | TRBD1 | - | CASSPRTGINEQYF | TGTGCCAGCTCACCACGGACAGGAATCAACGAGCAGTACTTC
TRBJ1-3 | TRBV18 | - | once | CASSPPGSHRLGNTIYF | TGTGCCAGCTCACCACCGGGCTCCCACAGGCTTGGAAACACCATATATTTT
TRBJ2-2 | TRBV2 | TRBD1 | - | CASSPGQLNTGELFF | TGTGCCAGCAGTCCGGGACAGCTGAACACCGGGGAGCTGTTTTTT
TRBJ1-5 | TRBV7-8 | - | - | CASRKPTEYSNQPQHF | TGTGCCAGCAGGAAACCAACAGAATATAGCAATCAGCCCCAGCATTTT
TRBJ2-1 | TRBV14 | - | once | CASSPPGDRSYNEQFF | TGTGCCAGCAGCCCCCCGGGAGACAGGTCCTACAATGAGCAGTTCTTC
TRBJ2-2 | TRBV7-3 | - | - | CASSPQGVGELFF | TGTGCCAGCAGCCCACAGGGAGTCGGGGAGCTGTTTTTT
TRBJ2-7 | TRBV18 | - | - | CASSLLTKTEQYF | TGTGCCAGCTCACTATTAACTAAGACCGAGCAGTACTTC
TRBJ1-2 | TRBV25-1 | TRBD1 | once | CASTMDRVGGYTF | TGTGCCAGCACTATGGACAGGGTCGGTGGCTACACCTTC
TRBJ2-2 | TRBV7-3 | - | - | CASSPTTSTPGELFF | TGTGCCAGCAGTCCCACGACTAGTACCCCCGGGGAGCTGTTTTTT
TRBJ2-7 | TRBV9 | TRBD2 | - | CASSVAETGGAEQYF | TGTGCCAGCAGCGTAGCGGAGACGGGAGGGGCCGAGCAGTACTTC
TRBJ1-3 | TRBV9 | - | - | CASSVDLYSGTGNTIYF | TGTGCCAGCAGCGTAGATCTTTACAGTGGGACTGGAAACACCATATATTTT
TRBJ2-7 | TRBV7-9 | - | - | CASSSPPGTQYGEQYF | TGTGCCAGCAGCTCCCCACCCGGGACACAGTACGGCGAGCAGTACTTC
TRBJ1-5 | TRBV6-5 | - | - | CASRSGRSNQPQHF | TGTGCCAGCAGATCTGGACGGAGCAATCAGCCCCAGCATTTT
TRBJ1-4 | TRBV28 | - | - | CASRAPDEKLFF | TGTGCCAGCAGGGCCCCGGATGAAAAACTGTTTTTT
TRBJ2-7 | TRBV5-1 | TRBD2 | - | CASSRGLAGGPPYEQYF | TGCGCCAGCAGCAGGGGACTAGCGGGAGGGCCCCCCTACGAGCAGTACTTC
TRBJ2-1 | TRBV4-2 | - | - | CASSQDDKHSYNEQFF | TGTGCCAGCAGCCAAGATGACAAGCACTCCTACAATGAGCAGTTCTTC
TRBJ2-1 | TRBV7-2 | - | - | CASSLREGIPYNEQFF | TGTGCCAGCAGCTTAAGGGAAGGGATCCCCTACAATGAGCAGTTCTTC
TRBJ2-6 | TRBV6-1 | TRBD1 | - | CASSELWTGTGANVLTF | TGTGCCAGCAGTGAATTGTGGACAGGGACCGGGGCCAACGTCCTGACTTTC
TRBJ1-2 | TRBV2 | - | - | CASSFEPTGYTF | TGTGCCAGCAGTTTTGAACCAACTGGCTACACCTTC
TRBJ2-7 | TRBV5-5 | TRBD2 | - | CASANGAGDWYEQYF | TGTGCCAGCGCAAACGGAGCGGGAGATTGGTACGAGCAGTACTTC
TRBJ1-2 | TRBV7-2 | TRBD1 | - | CASSFSGTGVGHGYTF | TGTGCCAGCAGCTTTTCCGGGACAGGGGTTGGACATGGCTACACCTTC
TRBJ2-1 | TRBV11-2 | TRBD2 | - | CASSFVGLAGFNEQFF | TGTGCCAGCAGCTTCGTGGGACTAGCGGGATTCAATGAGCAGTTCTTC
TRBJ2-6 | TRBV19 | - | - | CASSMGGYGANVLTF | TGTGCCAGTAGTATGGGGGGTTATGGGGCCAACGTCCTGACTTTC
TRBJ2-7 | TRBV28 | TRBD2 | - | CASSHGAGGPRNYEQYF | TGTGCCAGCAGTCACGGAGCGGGAGGACCCCGCAACTACGAGCAGTACTTC
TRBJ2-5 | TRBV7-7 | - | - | CASSQNWGRGETQYF | TGTGCCAGCAGCCAAAACTGGGGGCGGGGAGAGACCCAGTACTTC
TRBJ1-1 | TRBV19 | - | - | CASSMATGGTTEAFF | TGTGCCAGTAGTATGGCGACAGGCGGGACGACTGAAGCTTTCTTT
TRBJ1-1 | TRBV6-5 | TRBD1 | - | CASKRTGDNTEAFF | TGTGCCAGCAAGCGGACAGGAGATAACACTGAAGCTTTCTTT
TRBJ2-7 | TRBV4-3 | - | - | CASSQAATLEAYEQYF | TGCGCCAGCAGCCAAGCCGCGACACTCGAGGCCTACGAGCAGTACTTC
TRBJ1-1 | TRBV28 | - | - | CASSLSPPLNTEAFF | TGTGCCAGCAGTTTATCCCCCCCCCTGAACACTGAAGCTTTCTTT
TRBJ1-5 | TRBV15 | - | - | CATSRDRGAGNQPQHF | TGTGCCACCAGCAGAGATCGAGGGGCCGGCAATCAGCCCCAGCATTTT
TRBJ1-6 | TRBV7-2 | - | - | CASRALYNSPLHF | TGTGCCAGCAGGGCCCTCTATAATTCACCCCTCCACTTT
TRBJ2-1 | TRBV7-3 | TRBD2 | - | CASSPGGGSKDEQFF | TGTGCCAGCAGCCCGGGAGGCGGGAGTAAAGATGAGCAGTTCTTC
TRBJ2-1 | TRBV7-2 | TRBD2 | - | CASSLLAGGNEQFF | TGTGCCAGCAGCCTCCTAGCGGGTGGGAATGAGCAGTTCTTC
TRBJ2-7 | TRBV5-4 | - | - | CASSLNPAGYEQYF | TGTGCCAGCAGCTTGAATCCAGCGGGCTACGAGCAGTACTTC
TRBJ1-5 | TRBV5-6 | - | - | CASSLGAGASNQPQHF | TGTGCCAGCAGCTTGGGGGCAGGGGCAAGCAATCAGCCCCAGCATTTT
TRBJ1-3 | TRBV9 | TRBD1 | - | CASSVGQGIGNTIYF | TGTGCCAGCAGCGTGGGACAGGGGATCGGAAACACCATATATTTT
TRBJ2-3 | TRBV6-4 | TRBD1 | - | CASSDSRAHDRGIADTQYF | TGTGCCAGCAGTGACTCAAGGGCGCACGACAGGGGGATCGCAGATACGCAGTATTTT
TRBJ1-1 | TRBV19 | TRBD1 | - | CASSPTGERVNTEAFF | TGTGCCAGTAGCCCTACAGGGGAGAGGGTGAACACTGAAGCTTTCTTT
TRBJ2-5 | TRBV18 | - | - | CASSPGQGARETQYF | TGTGCCAGCTCACCAGGACAAGGGGCACGGGAGACCCAGTACTTC
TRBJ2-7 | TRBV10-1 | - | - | CASSEVVSYEQYF | TGCGCCAGCAGTGAAGTAGTCTCCTACGAGCAGTACTTC
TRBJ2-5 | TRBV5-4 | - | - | CASSLSALETQYF | TGTGCCAGCAGCTTGTCGGCCTTGGAGACCCAGTACTTC
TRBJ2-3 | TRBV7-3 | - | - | CASSLGPADTQYF | TGTGCCAGCAGCTTGGGGCCAGCAGATACGCAGTATTTT
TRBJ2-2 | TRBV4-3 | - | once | CASSQALTGITGELFF | TGCGCCAGCAGCCAAGCTTTGACAGGAATCACCGGGGAGCTGTTTTTT
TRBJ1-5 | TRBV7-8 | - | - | CASSASSRDSNQPQHF | TGTGCCAGCAGCGCCTCCTCCCGGGACAGCAATCAGCCCCAGCATTTT
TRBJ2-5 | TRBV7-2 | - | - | CASSSTGWGETQYF | TGTGCCAGCAGCTCGACGGGTTGGGGGGAGACCCAGTACTTC
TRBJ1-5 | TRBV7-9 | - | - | CASSLGIHQPQHF | TGTGCCAGCAGCTTAGGGATTCATCAGCCCCAGCATTTT
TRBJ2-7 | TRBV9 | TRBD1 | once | CASSPGQGTYEQYF | TGTGCCAGCAGCCCAGGACAGGGAACCTACGAGCAGTACTTC
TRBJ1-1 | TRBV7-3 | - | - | CASSLASGNTEAFF | TGTGCCAGCAGCTTAGCGTCAGGGAACACTGAAGCTTTCTTT
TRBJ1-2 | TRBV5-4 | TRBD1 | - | CATSPSTGAHYGYTF | TGTGCCACTTCACCCTCGACAGGGGCTCACTATGGCTACACCTTC
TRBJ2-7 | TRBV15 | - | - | CATSLRVSGDEQYF | TGTGCCACCAGCCTTAGGGTATCGGGAGACGAGCAGTACTTC